The clone carrying this T cell receptor beta chain was observed a few times. Constant-segment-primed 5'RACE gave TCR alpha and TCR beta cDNA libraries with sample barcodes and UMIs. TCRdb reanalysed the 5' RACE reads using MiXCR and keeps one entry per CDR3 protein. Among roughly 600,000 distinct CDR3 sequences, roughly 18% were seen once, and the ten largest hold about 11%. This sample was included in a study of T-cell memory formation after mild COVID-19. Trimming left V 2 bases short and J 6 bases short, with 23 bases between. CDR1 and CDR2 (germline): LNHNV, YYDKDF (reference sequence). The CDR3 extends over 18 amino acids.

The rearrangement joins TRBV15 to TRBJ2-1; D is perhaps TRBD1 (6 bases). The specimen was PBMCs or a T cell subset sorted from them (not recorded which). The receptor was derived from an adult woman who had mild COVID-19 (a few samples of this study predate the infection). Cell type and time point are not known. The CDR3 loop is CATSRHPWAGTIGNEQFF. The CDR3 coding sequence is TGTGCCACCAGCAGACACCCCTGGGCCGGGACAATCGGCAATGAGCAGTTCTTC.